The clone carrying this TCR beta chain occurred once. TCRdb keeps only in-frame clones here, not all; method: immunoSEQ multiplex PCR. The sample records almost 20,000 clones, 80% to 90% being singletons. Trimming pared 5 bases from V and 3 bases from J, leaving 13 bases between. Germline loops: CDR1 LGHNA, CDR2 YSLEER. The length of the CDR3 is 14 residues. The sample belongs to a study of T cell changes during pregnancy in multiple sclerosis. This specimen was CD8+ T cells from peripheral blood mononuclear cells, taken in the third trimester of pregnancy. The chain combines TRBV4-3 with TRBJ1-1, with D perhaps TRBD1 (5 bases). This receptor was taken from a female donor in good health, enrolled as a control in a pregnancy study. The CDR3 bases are TGCGCCAGCAGCTTATGGGGCAGTCACACTGAAGCTTTCTTT. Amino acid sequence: CASSLWGSHTEAFF.